This T cell receptor (beta chain) was recovered during a study of T cells in Graves' hyperthyroidism and ophthalmopathy. About the research overall: Specimen type is peripheral blood, collected at initial diagnosis prior to any treatment.

In regard to this clonotype: Its antigen is undetermined.

Ophthalmopathy patients all had a Clinical Activity Score of at least 3, a NOSPECS grade of at least 4 and disease under 3 months old. After removal of 1 base from V and 2 bases from J, the junction contained 2 bases not matched to a gene. The CDR3 loop spans 15 amino acids. CDR1 is SGHDN, CDR2 FVKESK, per germline. From RNA transcripts, TCR beta CDR3 regions were amplified. The HTBI set primed first-round TCR CDR3 RT-PCR. TCRdb reanalysed the multiplex PCR reads using MiXCR and keeps one entry per CDR3 protein. Of more than 500,000 distinct CDR3 sequences listed, about 16% are singletons. The study, taken as a whole, reports: Most thyroid clonotypes with frequency above 0.001 were detected in blood. The model identified upcoming ophthalmopathy a median about 6.5 months ahead of onset.

J is TRBJ2-3 and V is TRBV14; TRBD2 matches 8 bases. Sequencing was carried out using blood. The receptor was isolated from a woman aged 25 to 39 with Graves' ophthalmopathy. The CDR3 DNA is TGTGCCAGCAGCCAAGCGGGAGGGTTCACAGATACGCAGTATTTT. Amino acids: CASSQAGGFTDTQYF.